The clone carrying this T cell receptor (beta chain) was seen a handful of times. The antigen remains unidentified. This record comes from a study of T cells in Graves' hyperthyroidism and ophthalmopathy. RNA transcripts gave rise to amplified TCR beta CDR3 regions. HTBI primers were used for first-round RT-PCR of the TCR CDR3. MiXCR, run by TCRdb on the multiplex PCR reads, gives a single entry per CDR3 protein. The sample yields roughly 100,000 distinct CDR3 sequences, over 45% seen once. Whole-study findings and limits: Most clonotypes expanded in the thyroid (above 0.001) were also present in blood. In the analysis, a 13 V-J model separated ophthalmopathy from stable hyperthyroidism. In validation, the model predicted ophthalmopathy. These predictions came a median roughly 6 months before onset.

The CDR3 has 13 residues. CDR1 is GTSNPN and CDR2 is SVGIG in the germline V gene (reference sequence). Trimming left V 4 bases short and J 1 base short, with 11 bases between. The sequenced sample was blood. This TCR came from a man aged 40-49 years with Graves' hyperthyroidism. The chain recombines TRBV30 with TRBJ2-7, with D hard to call. This CDR3 is CAWTLERSYEQYF. For the CDR3, the DNA is TGTGCCTGGACCCTAGAAAGGTCCTACGAGCAGTACTTC. Based on the CDR3 plus reference TRBV30 and TRBJ2-7, the full variable domain is SQTIHQWPATLVQPVGSPLSLECTVEGTSNPNLYWYRQAAGRGLQLLFYSVGIGQISSEVPQNLSASRPQDRQFILSSKKLLLSDSGFYLCAWTLERSYEQYFGPGTRLTVT.